These 15 T cell receptor beta chains originate from one sample sequenced in a study of T cell responses to AZD1222 COVID-19 vaccine listed by TCRdb under 2021. Libraries were built with the immunoSEQ multiplex PCR assay. Drawn from immuneACCESS, this table holds only the in-frame rearrangements with V and J called that TCRdb kept. Clones are partly lost; checked studies trace under half to an unresolved V gene and leave the rest unexplained. This sample comprises 150,000 to 200,000 clones, just over 90% of them detected only once. The ten biggest clones cover about 1.4% of the sample. The time point label for this specimen denotes: baseline before first vaccination. Sample: peripheral blood, taken on day 0 of AZD1222 vaccination. The receptors were gathered from an adult in good health.

V is TRBV11-2 and J is TRBJ1-2; D is uncertain. The CDR3 is 14 residues long. The V end was cut by 1 base, the J end by 8 bases, with 14 bases between. The germline CDR1 and CDR2 sequences are SGHAT and FQNNGV. The CDR3 protein is CASSLGPDLSGYTF. CDR3 nucleotide sequence: TGTGCCAGCAGCTTAGGCCCAGATCTTTCGGGCTACACCTTC.

The V and J genes are TRBV4-1 and TRBJ1-1, with a weak D call TRBD1 (5 bases). The CDR3 runs to 16 residues. V lost 1 base and J lost 1, with 13 bases in between. CDR1 and CDR2 from the germline V gene are MGHRA and YSYEKL. The CDR3 nucleotides read TGCGCCAGCAGCCAAGTTCACGGGGCGGGGAACACTGAAGCTTTCTTT. This translates into CASSQVHGAGNTEAFF.

The chain joins TRBV4-2 to TRBJ2-1; D is possibly TRBD1 (5 bases). The CDR3 has 14 residues. V lost 0 bases, J lost 4 bases, and 7 bases lay in between. From germline, CDR1 is LGHNA and CDR2 YNFKEQ. CDR3 DNA: TGTGCCAGCAGCCAAGAGGGGCAGTACAATGAGCAGTTCTTC. Translating gives CASSQEGQYNEQFF.

The chain uses TRBV4-3 and TRBJ1-1, with D hard to call. Germline V CDR1 and CDR2: LGHNA, YSLEER. V was trimmed by 1 base and J by 3 bases, leaving 9 bases between them. The CDR3 runs 14 residues. The CDR3 DNA reads TGCGCCAGCAGCCAAGTTCCCCTGCACACTGAAGCTTTCTTT. Translating it yields CASSQVPLHTEAFF.

The chain employs TRBV12-3 or TRBV12-4 and TRBJ1-2; weak D call: TRBD1 (5 bases). The CDR3 runs to 13 residues. Trimming cost V 5 bases and J 7 bases, with 14 bases left between them. CDR3 coding DNA: TGTGCCAGCAGTCCTCCCTTGGGGCTTGGCTACACCTTC. Protein product: CASSPPLGLGYTF.

Details on this clone: The sample carries other DNA sequences with the same CDR3. This chain joins TRBV19 and TRBJ1-2; D may be TRBD1 (5 bases). The CDR3 contains 15 residues. V lost 4 bases and J lost 1, with 13 bases in between. Germline V lookup: CDR1 LNHDA, CDR2 SQIVND (reference sequence). For the CDR3, the DNA is TGTGCCAGTAGTACAGCCTGGGGGGGTAACTATGGCTACACCTTC. It translates to CASSTAWGGNYGYTF.

The rearrangement links TRBV15 to TRBJ2-2, with 12 bases identical to TRBD2. Germline V gene data show CDR1 as LNHNV and CDR2 as YYDKDF (reference sequence). Losses at the gene ends were 4 bases for V and 2 bases for J; bases not matched to a gene: 14. The CDR3 has 20 residues. The CDR3 DNA is TGTGCCACCAGCATCCACGGCCTGAAACTAGCGGGGGGAAACACCGGGGAGCTGTTTTTT. It encodes CATSIHGLKLAGGNTGELFF.

The V call is TRBV3-1 (or the pseudogene TRBV3-2), the J call TRBJ2-7, with a possible D match to TRBD1 (5 bases). V was clipped by 1 base and J by 0 bases, with 25 bases between them. The CDR3 extends over 20 amino acids. Germline V gene data show CDR1 as LGHDT and CDR2 as YNNKEL (reference sequence). Written as DNA, the CDR3 is TGTGCCAGCAGCCAAGTGACGCGGACACCCGACACCCCTTCCTCCTACGAGCAGTACTTC. Amino acid sequence: CASSQVTRTPDTPSSYEQYF.

This chain links TRBV6-5 with TRBJ2-7; the match to TRBD1 covers 9 bases. The CDR3 runs 15 residues. Germline lookup yields CDR1 MNHEY and CDR2 SVGAGI. V lost 0 bases, J lost 2 bases, and 2 bases stayed unmatched. The CDR3 bases are TGTGCCAGCAGTTACTCGTACAGGGGGCCCTACGAGCAGTACTTC. Its translation is CASSYSYRGPYEQYF.

The V and J genes are TRBV19 and TRBJ2-7; TRBD1 matches 7 bases. The CDR3 consists of 14 residues. In germline, CDR1 is LNHDA, CDR2 SQIVND (reference sequence). Trimming took 4 bases from V and 4 from J; bases not matched to a gene: 7. The CDR3: CASSTGTASYEQYF. CDR3 coding DNA: TGTGCCAGTAGTACCGGGACAGCTTCTTACGAGCAGTACTTC.

This clone has a single count. This sequence joins TRBV9 and TRBJ2-4; D is perhaps TRBD2 (7 bases). The CDR3 consists of 14 residues. The germline V and J ends were trimmed by 3 bases and 9 bases, with 16 bases remaining between them. Germline CDR1 reads SGDLS; CDR2 reads YYNGEE. As DNA, the CDR3 is TGTGCCAGCAGCGCCGGTGGGGGGGCGGGCATTCAGTACTTC. Amino acid sequence: CASSAGGGAGIQYF.

The chain has TRBV15 and TRBJ2-3; TRBD2 matches 11 bases. After removal of 4 bases from V and 4 bases from J, the junction contained 4 bases not matched to a gene. Per germline, CDR1 LNHNV and CDR2 YYDKDF (reference sequence). This CDR3 comprises 15 residues. CDR3 protein: CATSISGGAPDTQYF. The CDR3 nucleotides read TGTGCCACCAGCATTAGCGGGGGGGCCCCAGATACGCAGTATTTT.

This clone turned up a few times. The chain links TRBV10-3 to TRBJ1-5, with TRBD1 identical over 8 bases. The CDR3 is made up of 14 amino acids. Trimming at V came to 3 bases and at J to 5 bases, leaving 3 bases not matched to a gene. The germline V gene encodes CDR1 ENHRY and CDR2 SYGVKD. The CDR3 sequence: CAISDRGLDQPQHF. DNA of the CDR3: TGTGCCATCAGTGACAGGGGGCTTGATCAGCCCCAGCATTTT.

The gene calls are TRBV18 and TRBJ1-5, with 9 positions matching TRBD1. The CDR3 totals 14 residues. Trimming took 5 bases from V and 7 from J; bases not matched to a gene: 6. Germline-derived CDR1 and CDR2 are KGHSH and LQKENI. CDR3 DNA: TGTGCCAGCTCAAATGACAGGGGGAAACAGCCCCAGCATTTT. Translating gives CASSNDRGKQPQHF.

The CDR3 nucleotides read TGTGCCAGCAAGGGGACTAGCGGCACCGGGGAGCTGTTTTTT. It yields the protein CASKGTSGTGELFF. This rearrangement joins TRBV2 to TRBJ2-2; the match to TRBD2 covers 11 bases. The CDR3 spans 14 residues. V lost 7 bases to trimming and J lost 4 bases; unmatched junction nucleotides: 2. Germline CDR1 is SNHLY and CDR2 is FYNNEI.